This T cell receptor beta chain was captured by sequencing in a study of shared clonotypes between healthy human individuals (dated by TCRdb to the early 2020s). Looking at the study overall: Three men and two women, aged 18 to 49 years, made up the cohort. For each donor, CD4 naive and CD4 memory were each run on three plates, CD8 naive on two plates, and CD8 memory on one plate. To estimate repertoire size and how much clonotypes are shared between individuals, the study performed deep sequencing of blood TCR repertoires from a handful of healthy adults. To increase sequencing depth and limit assay-specific biases, TCR repertoire library preparation and sequencing were carried out by different laboratories using diverse techniques. Each donor's leukapheresis produced roughly between about 0.9 and 9.5 billion PBMCs. What the research found in general, with its limitations: Larger estimated clonotype richness was generally found for naive subsets than for memory subsets. Based on pairwise subsampling, the degree of clonotype sharing among donors was expected to be affected by sequencing depth. The small number of donors limited the genetic and exposure-history diversity represented. Rarefaction of sorted-subset datasets indicated incomplete sequencing despite the large sequencing depth. Only blood was sampled, and tissue TCR repertoires likely differ from those in blood. When a few donors were compared, the shared fraction of clonotypes was about 5% for naive CD4, around 4% for naive CD8, 2.3% for memory CD4, and around 0.37% for memory CD8. Compared with non-shared clonotypes, clonotypes shared by all four sorted-subset donors had higher generation probabilities.

The donors were healthy, HIV-negative adults with no recently reported acute infections or vaccinations. Only Caucasian adults living in Nashville, Tennessee, USA were represented among the donors. CD4+ T cells were enriched by magnetic negative selection; naive cells were then positively selected on CD45RA, and the negative fraction formed the memory subset. Blood was collected by leukapheresis, and PBMCs were isolated by Ficoll-Histopaque density gradient centrifugation and then cryopreserved in liquid nitrogen vapor phase. Analytical flow cytometry was used to check the purity and quantity of every magnetically sorted T cell population. Genomic DNA was isolated from every sorted fraction and measured by UV absorbance on a Nanodrop 2000c. On this clone: Its antigen target is currently unknown. No base qualities exist here, and no much larger clone lies one base off it.

Including the terminal cysteine and phenylalanine, the CDR3 comprises 13 residues. Left in the record is the CDR3 DNA by itself, 39 bases read in frame from the first base. The junction shows trimming of 4 bases on V and 6 bases on J, and the gene matches do not reach 4 bases of it. The germline V gene sets CDR1 to SQVTM and CDR2 to ANQGSEA. Using the deep immunoSEQ assay, multiplex PCR amplified TCR CDR3 regions from genomic DNA. Extracted genomic DNA from each cell subset was spread evenly across all wells of several immunoSEQ 96-well plates, with each plate serving as a replicate. For sorted subsets, 150 to 250 ng genomic DNA, equal to tens of thousands of T cell genomes, was loaded into each replicate PCR. Purified libraries were quantified with a Qubit 3.0 fluorometer, sized on a Bioanalyzer 2100, and re-quantified with the KAPA Library Quantification kit. Every immunoSEQ 96-well plate was sequenced on a separate single-read 150-cycle Illumina NextSeq 550 flow cell. Per the source publication's procedure: Because only junctional sequences without quality scores were contained in the immunoSEQ output, filtering matching that applied to full-length reads could not be performed. To assign V/J genes and CDR3, sequences were annotated against IMGT germline references using PyIR, a Python wrapper for IgBLAST v1.9. Reads were filtered out if the reads had weak V/J assignments (E-value above 1e-6), no CDR3, stop codons, out-of-frame junctions, or ambiguous translated residues. V3J clonotypes were defined as sequences sharing the same inferred V gene, J gene, and CDR3 amino acid sequence. Percentage overlap between repertoires was computed as shared unique clonotypes divided by the size of the smaller repertoire. Three approaches were used to assess repertoire richness: RTK rarefaction, the Chao1 estimator, and Recon v2.1 estimates of unobserved clonotypes. Generation probabilities were computed with OLGA for all TCRbeta clonotypes obtained by the gDNA method from four donors. In its TCRdb copy, this immuneACCESS table keeps in-frame sequences only and misses some clones. Where compared with another copy, unresolved V genes explain less than half of these, and the others have no known cause. V, J and clone size reflect that table, while D and trimming were determined from the DNA. The sample contains 1,400,000 or so clones, 98% to 99% of them found a single time. The biggest ten clones account for roughly 0.36% of the sample.

The sequencing sample was made of naive CD4+ T cells sorted from blood. What the cell subset or site label conveys for this sample: CD45RA+ positively selected. The rearrangement joined TRBV29-1 to TRBJ2-7, with 12 bases aligning to TRBD2. The TCR comes from a man aged 25 to 40 in good health. The DNA sequence reads TGCAGCGTTGGACTAGCGGGAGCTTCCGAGCAGTACTTC. It codes for CSVGLAGASEQYF.